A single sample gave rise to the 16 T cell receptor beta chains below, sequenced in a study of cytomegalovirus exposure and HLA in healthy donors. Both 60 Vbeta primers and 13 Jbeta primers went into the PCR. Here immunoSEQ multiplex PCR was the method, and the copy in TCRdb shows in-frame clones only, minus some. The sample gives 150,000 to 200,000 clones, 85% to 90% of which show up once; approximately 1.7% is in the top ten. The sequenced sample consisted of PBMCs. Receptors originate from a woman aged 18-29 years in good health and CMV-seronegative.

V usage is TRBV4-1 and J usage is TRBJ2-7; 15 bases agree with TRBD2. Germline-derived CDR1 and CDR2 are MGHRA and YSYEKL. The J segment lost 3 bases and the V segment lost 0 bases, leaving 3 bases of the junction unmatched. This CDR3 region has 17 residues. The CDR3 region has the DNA TGCGCCAGCAGCCAAGAGGGACTAGCGGGAGGAGTCTACGAGCAGTACTTC. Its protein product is CASSQEGLAGGVYEQYF.

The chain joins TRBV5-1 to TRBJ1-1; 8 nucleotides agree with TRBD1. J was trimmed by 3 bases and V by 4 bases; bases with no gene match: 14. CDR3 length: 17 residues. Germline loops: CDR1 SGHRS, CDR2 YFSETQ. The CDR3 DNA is TGCGCCAGCAGCCATTGGACAGGGAAAAAACGGGACACTGAAGCTTTCTTT. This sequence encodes CASSHWTGKKRDTEAFF.

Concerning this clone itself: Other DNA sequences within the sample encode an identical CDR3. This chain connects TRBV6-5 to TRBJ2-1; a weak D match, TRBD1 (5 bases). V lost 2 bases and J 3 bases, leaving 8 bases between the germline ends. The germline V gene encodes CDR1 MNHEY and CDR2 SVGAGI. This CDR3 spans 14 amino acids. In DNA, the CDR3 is TGTGCCAGCAGTTACGGTGACAGCTACAATGAGCAGTTCTTC. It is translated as CASSYGDSYNEQFF.

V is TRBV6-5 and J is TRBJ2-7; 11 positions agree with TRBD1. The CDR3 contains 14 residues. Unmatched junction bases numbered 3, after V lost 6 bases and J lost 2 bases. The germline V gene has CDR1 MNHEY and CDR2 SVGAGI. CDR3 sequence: CASSTDRGPYEQYF. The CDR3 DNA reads TGTGCCAGCAGCACGGACAGGGGGCCCTACGAGCAGTACTTC.

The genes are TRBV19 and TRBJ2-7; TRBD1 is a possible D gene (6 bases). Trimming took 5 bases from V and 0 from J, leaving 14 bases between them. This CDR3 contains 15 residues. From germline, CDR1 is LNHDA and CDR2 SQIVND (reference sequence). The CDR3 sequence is CASSLGTGPSYEQYF. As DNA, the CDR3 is TGTGCCAGTAGTCTGGGCACAGGGCCCTCCTACGAGCAGTACTTC.

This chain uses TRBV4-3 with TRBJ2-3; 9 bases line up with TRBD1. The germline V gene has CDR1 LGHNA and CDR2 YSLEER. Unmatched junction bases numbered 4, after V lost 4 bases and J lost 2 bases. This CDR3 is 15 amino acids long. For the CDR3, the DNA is TGCGCCAGCAGCCCCCGGGACAGGGACACAGATACGCAGTATTTT. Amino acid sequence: CASSPRDRDTDTQYF.

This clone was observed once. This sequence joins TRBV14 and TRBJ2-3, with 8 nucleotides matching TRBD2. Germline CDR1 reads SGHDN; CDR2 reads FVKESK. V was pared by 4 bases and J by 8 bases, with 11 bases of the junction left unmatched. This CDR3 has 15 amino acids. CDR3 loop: CASSPFSGIFGTQYF. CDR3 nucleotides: TGTGCCAGCAGCCCATTTAGCGGGATATTTGGTACGCAGTATTTT.

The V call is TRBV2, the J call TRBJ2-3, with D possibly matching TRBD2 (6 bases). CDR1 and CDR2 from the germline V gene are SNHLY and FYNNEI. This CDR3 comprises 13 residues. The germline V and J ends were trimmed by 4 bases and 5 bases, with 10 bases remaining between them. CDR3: CASSVRREDTQYF. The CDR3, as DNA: TGTGCCAGCAGTGTCAGGCGGGAAGATACGCAGTATTTT.

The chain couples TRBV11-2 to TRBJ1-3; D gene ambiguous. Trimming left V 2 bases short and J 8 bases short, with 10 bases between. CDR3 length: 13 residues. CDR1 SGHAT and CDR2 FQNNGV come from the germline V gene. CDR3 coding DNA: TGTGCCAGCAGCTTACTGCAGGACTACACCATATATTTT. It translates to CASSLLQDYTIYF.

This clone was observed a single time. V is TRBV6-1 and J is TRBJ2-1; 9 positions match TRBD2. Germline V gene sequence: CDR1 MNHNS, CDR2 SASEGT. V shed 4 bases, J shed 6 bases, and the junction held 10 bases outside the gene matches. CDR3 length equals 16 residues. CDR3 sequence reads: CASSAVLAGLGNEQFF. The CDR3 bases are TGTGCCAGCAGTGCCGTACTAGCGGGTCTCGGCAATGAGCAGTTCTTC.

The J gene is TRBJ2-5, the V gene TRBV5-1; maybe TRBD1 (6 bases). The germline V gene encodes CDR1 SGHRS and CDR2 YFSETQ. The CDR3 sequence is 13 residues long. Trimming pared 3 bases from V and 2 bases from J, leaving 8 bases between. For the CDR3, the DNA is TGCGCCAGCAGCTCCGGACAGCAAGAGACCCAGTACTTC. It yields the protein CASSSGQQETQYF.

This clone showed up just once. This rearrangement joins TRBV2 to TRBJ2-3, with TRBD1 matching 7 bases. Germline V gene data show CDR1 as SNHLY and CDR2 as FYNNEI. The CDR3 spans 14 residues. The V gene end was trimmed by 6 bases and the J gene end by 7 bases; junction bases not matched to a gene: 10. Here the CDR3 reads CASSRQGNLNTQYF. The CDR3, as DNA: TGTGCCAGCAGCCGACAGGGCAACCTTAATACGCAGTATTTT.

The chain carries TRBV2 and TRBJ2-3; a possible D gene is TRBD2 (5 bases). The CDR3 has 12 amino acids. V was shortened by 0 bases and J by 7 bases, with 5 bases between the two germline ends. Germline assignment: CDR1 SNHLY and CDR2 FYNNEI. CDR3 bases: TGTGCCAGCAGTGAAGCGGACTATACGCAGTATTTT. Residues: CASSEADYTQYF.

The DNA of the CDR3 is TGTGCCAGCAGTCTCTCACCCACCTTCCGACTGTTGGGACTGTTTTTT. It codes for CASSLSPTFRLLGLFF. The J gene is TRBJ1-4, the V gene TRBV28; D unresolved. Germline V lookup: CDR1 MDHEN, CDR2 SYDVKM. V shed 5 bases and J shed 13 bases, with 26 bases lying between them. The CDR3 spans 16 residues.

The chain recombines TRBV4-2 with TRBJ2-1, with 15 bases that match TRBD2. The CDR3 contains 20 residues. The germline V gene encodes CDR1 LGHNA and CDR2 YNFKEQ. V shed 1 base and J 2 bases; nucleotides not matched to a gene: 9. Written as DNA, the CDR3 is TGTGCCAGCAGCCAAGTCTCCGGACTAGCGGGAGGGCCTACCTACAATGAGCAGTTCTTC. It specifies CASSQVSGLAGGPTYNEQFF.

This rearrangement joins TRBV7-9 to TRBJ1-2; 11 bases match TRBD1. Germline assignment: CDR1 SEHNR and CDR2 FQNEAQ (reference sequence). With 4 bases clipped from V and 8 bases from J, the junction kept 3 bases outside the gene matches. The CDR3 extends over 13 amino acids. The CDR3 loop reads CASSWTGGNGYTF. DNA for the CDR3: TGTGCCAGCAGCTGGACAGGGGGCAACGGCTACACCTTC.